These 18 T cell receptor beta chains came from one sample sequenced in a study of brain T cells in children with intractable seizures. Generated by immunoSEQ multiplex PCR, the TCRdb table keeps only in-frame clones and is missing some. The repertoire holds about 110,000 clones, with approximately 94% as singletons. The sample was peripheral blood, taken at surgery. The source is a boy younger than two with hemimegalencephaly and intractable seizures.

The chain couples TRBV11-2 to TRBJ2-2; D is ambiguous. Germline assignment: CDR1 SGHAT and CDR2 FQNNGV. This CDR3 is 12 amino acids long. V shed 5 bases and J shed 5 bases, with 6 bases lying between them. The CDR3 nucleotides read TGTGCCAGCAGCGATGTTACCGGGGAGCTGTTTTTT. Translating it yields CASSDVTGELFF.

This clone showed up just once. One end of the junction is discordant with germline, which a read error may explain. The CDR3 loop reads CASRLAGDTGELFF. In DNA, the CDR3 is TGTGCCAGCAGGTTAGCGGGAGACACCGGGGAGCTGTTTTTT. V is TRBV7-9 and J is TRBJ2-2, with TRBD2 identical over 9 bases. From germline, CDR1 is SEHNR and CDR2 FQNEAQ (reference sequence). This CDR3 is 14 amino acids long.

The chain has TRBV24-1 and TRBJ1-5; D may be TRBD1 (5 bases). V shed 12 bases and J shed 4 bases, with 15 bases lying between them. Germline V lookup: CDR1 KGHDR, CDR2 SFDVKD. The CDR3 has 13 residues. CDR3 nucleotides: TGTGCCCCAGAAACCCAGGGAAATCAGCCCCAGCATTTT. It is translated as CAPETQGNQPQHF.

The V and J genes are TRBV28 and TRBJ2-7; D is perhaps TRBD2 (5 bases). The CDR3 runs to 14 residues. The germline CDR1 and CDR2 sequences are MDHEN and SYDVKM. V lost 7 bases and J lost 6, with 19 bases in between. The DNA for the CDR3 is TGTGCCAGCACTCTCGGGCGGGCCCCTTTCGAGCAGTACTTC. Residues: CASTLGRAPFEQYF.

This clone has just one count. The chain employs TRBV18 and TRBJ1-1; 7 positions match TRBD1. V was pared by 4 bases and J by 1 base, with 3 bases of the junction left unmatched. The CDR3 is 14 residues long. Germline CDR1 is KGHSH and CDR2 is LQKENI. CDR3 nucleotide sequence: TGTGCCAGCTCACTTCAGGGGGAGAACACTGAAGCTTTCTTT. This gives the protein CASSLQGENTEAFF. The whole variable domain, filled in from reference TRBV18 and TRBJ1-1, reads NAGVMQNPRHLVRRRGQEARLRCSPMKGHSHVYWYRQLPEEGLKFMVYLQKENIIDESGMPKERFSAEFPKEGPSILRIQQVVRGDSAAYFCASSLQGENTEAFFGQGTRLTVV.

The chain uses TRBV5-4 and TRBJ2-7; D is uncertain. V shed 0 bases and J shed 6 bases, with 10 bases lying between them. CDR1 SGHNT and CDR2 YYREEE come from the germline V gene (reference sequence). The CDR3 is 13 amino acids. CDR3 protein: CASSLELRAEQYF. Here the CDR3 DNA reads TGTGCCAGCAGCTTGGAGCTACGGGCCGAGCAGTACTTC.

The genes are TRBV4-2 and TRBJ1-5; no clear D. The CDR3 is made up of 15 amino acids. Trimming took 1 base from V and 4 from J, leaving 11 bases between them. CDR1 is LGHNA and CDR2 is YNFKEQ in the germline V gene. CDR3 protein: CASSQAGYGNQPQHF. CDR3 DNA sequence: TGTGCCAGCAGCCAAGCGGGGTACGGTAATCAGCCCCAGCATTTT.

This CDR3 reads CASSFQPGVQSGYEQYF. The CDR3 DNA is TGCGCCAGCAGCTTTCAACCAGGCGTTCAGTCGGGCTACGAGCAGTACTTC. V usage is TRBV5-1 and J usage is TRBJ2-7; the D is unclear. CDR1 SGHRS and CDR2 YFSETQ come from the germline V gene. Between the trimmed V and J ends, which lost 2 bases and 3 bases, there was a span of 21 bases. The CDR3 has 17 amino acids.

V and J are TRBV5-1 and TRBJ2-1; either TRBD1 or TRBD2 may supply D (5 bases each). The V end was cut by 4 bases, the J end by 5 bases, with 13 bases between. The CDR3 runs 14 residues. The germline gives CDR1 SGHRS, CDR2 YFSETQ. CDR3 region: CASSTGLFDNEQFF. CDR3 in DNA: TGCGCCAGCAGCACAGGACTGTTCGACAATGAGCAGTTCTTC.

This sequence joins TRBV9 and TRBJ2-5; 10 nucleotides match TRBD1. Germline V CDR1 and CDR2: SGDLS, YYNGEE. The ends lost 4 bases at V and 4 bases at J; junction bases unmatched: 4. This CDR3 contains 14 residues. The CDR3 loop reads CASSLRDRGETQYF. CDR3 in DNA: TGTGCCAGCAGCCTTCGGGACAGGGGAGAGACCCAGTACTTC.

Here the CDR3 reads CAIRLRDTNEQFF. The CDR3 nucleotides read TGTGCCATCAGGCTCCGGGACACCAATGAGCAGTTCTTC. The chain links TRBV10-3 to TRBJ2-1, with a weak D call TRBD1 (6 bases). The V gene's germline CDR1 is ENHRY and CDR2 SYGVKD. The CDR3 loop spans 13 amino acids. Trimming took 6 bases from V and 6 from J, leaving 12 bases between them.

Comment on this clone: The sample has other DNA sequences that encode this CDR3 too. The rearrangement uses TRBV7-9 and TRBJ2-1, with 10 positions matching TRBD2. V dropped 5 bases and J dropped 0; count of bases not matched to a gene: 1. The CDR3 has 15 amino acids. CDR1 and CDR2 from the germline V gene are SEHNR and FQNEAQ (reference sequence). The CDR3 DNA reads as TGTGCCAGCAGCCCTAGCGGGAGCTCCTACAATGAGCAGTTCTTC. This encodes CASSPSGSSYNEQFF.

As DNA, the CDR3 is TGTGCCAGCAGTGACTTAGACAGGGTACTAGCGGGCGGCTGCACAGATACGCAGTATTTT. Amino acids: CASSDLDRVLAGGCTDTQYF. The chain uses TRBV6-4 and TRBJ2-3; 9 bases are a match to TRBD2. Germline V CDR1 and CDR2: MRHNA, SNTAGT. The length of the CDR3 is 20 residues. J was trimmed by 1 base and V by 1 base; bases with no gene match: 15.

The rearrangement links TRBV7-3 to TRBJ2-3; D remains unclear. This CDR3 is built from 13 residues. The V gene lost 5 bases and the J gene lost 5 bases, with 11 bases spanning the gap. In germline, CDR1 is SGHTA, CDR2 FQGTGA. For the CDR3, the DNA is TGTGCCAGCAGCCCAGATCCCAAAGATACGCAGTATTTT. It encodes CASSPDPKDTQYF. Drawing the rest from reference TRBV7-3 and TRBJ2-3, the complete variable domain is GAGVSQTPSNKVTEKGKYVELRCDPISGHTALYWYRQSLGQGPEFLIYFQGTGAADDSGLPNDRFFAVRPEGSVSTLKIQRTERGDSAVYLCASSPDPKDTQYFGPGTRLTVL.

This clone was detected once. V usage is TRBV10-2 and J usage is TRBJ2-3; D is uncertain. Trimming cost V 6 bases and J 1 base, with 17 bases left between them. The CDR3 extends over 16 amino acids. Germline-derived CDR1 and CDR2 are WSHSY and SAAADI. The CDR3 DNA follows: TGCGCCAGCAGCCCTGATTCGAACCGGGGCACAGATACGCAGTATTTT. Translated: CASSPDSNRGTDTQYF.

The chain carries TRBV28 and TRBJ2-4; TRBD2 matches 8 bases. The CDR3 extends over 17 amino acids. V dropped 3 bases and J dropped 1; count of bases not matched to a gene: 8. The germline CDR1 and CDR2 sequences are MDHEN and SYDVKM. The CDR3 protein is CASSFRAGTRAKNIQYF. The CDR3 DNA sequence: TGTGCCAGCAGTTTTCGTGCTGGGACTAGGGCCAAAAACATTCAGTACTTC.

The chain couples TRBV6-4 to TRBJ2-2, with D unclear. Trimming stripped 2 bases from V and 4 bases from J, with 5 bases between. Germline CDR1 is MRHNA and CDR2 is SNTAGT. This CDR3 spans 13 amino acids. CDR3 loop: CASSDGVTGELFF. CDR3 coding DNA: TGTGCCAGCAGTGACGGGGTCACCGGGGAGCTGTTTTTT.

This rearrangement joins TRBV28 to TRBJ2-5; 7 positions match TRBD2. The CDR3 contains 18 residues. Per the germline V gene, CDR1 is MDHEN and CDR2 is SYDVKM. Unmatched junction bases numbered 21, after V lost 6 bases and J lost 5 bases. The CDR3 DNA reads TGTGCCAGCAGCCCTACGGATCGGGCGGGAGAAGGTGACGAGACCCAGTACTTC. Encoded protein: CASSPTDRAGEGDETQYF.